This T cell receptor beta chain was sequenced during a study of blood T cell repertoires in COVID-19. For the study at large: Samples representing acute and convalescent COVID-19 were sourced from the United States, Italy and Spain. In each case, the material was cDNA or gDNA derived from T cells, B-cell-depleted T cells, or PBMCs.

As originally analysed: Using reference gene primer amplification, nucleated cell counts were estimated. Clones were read by immunoSEQ multiplex PCR, and TCRdb kept only the in-frame ones, dropping some. V, J and clone size were drawn from that table, and D and trimming were deduced from the DNA. The sample consists of over 250,000 clones, over 70% of them appearing once. The receptor comes from a woman between 70 and 85 years old with COVID-19, enrolled during active disease. Sequenced material: peripheral blood.

DNA of the CDR3: TGTGCCAGCAGCCAAGGGGGACTAGCGGGAAGCTACGAGCAGTACTTC. Protein product: CASSQGGLAGSYEQYF. The chain combines TRBV3-1 (or the pseudogene TRBV3-2) with TRBJ2-7; 13 bases are shared with TRBD2. This CDR3 spans 16 amino acids. Germline CDR1 reads LGHDT; CDR2 reads YNNKEL (reference sequence). J was trimmed by 3 bases and V by 1 base; bases with no gene match: 3.